This T cell receptor (beta chain) was captured in a study of low-dose radiotherapy and immunotherapy resistance in tumors. Study-wide context: Individuals in Cohort 2 had 1 Gy per fraction every two weeks, adding up to 13 Gy over 26 weeks. Intravenous ipilimumab 1 mg/kg every six weeks was given with nivolumab 240 mg every two weeks. Intravenous cyclophosphamide 200 mg/m2 was given every two weeks, one day before radiation and immunotherapy.

This clonotype was detected many times. Gene-specific TRAV and TRBV primers were used for first-strand cDNA, covering alpha and beta chains. TCRs were amplified for roughly 20 PCR cycles with a constant-region primer and V-primer adapter. TCRdb fed the reads into MiXCR, producing one record per CDR3 protein. The sample shows 95,000 to 100,000 distinct CDR3 sequences, around 21% of them seen only once. Time point reported: after trial treatment. Noted treatment: LDRT plus nivolumab, ipilimumab, low-dose cyclophosphamide and aspirin (RACIN trial). Qualifying patients carried advanced solid tumors devoid of tumor-infiltrating lymphocytes. This CDR3 comprises 15 residues. V lost 5 bases and J 3 bases, leaving 14 bases between the germline ends. CDR1 and CDR2 from the germline V gene are SNHLY and FYNNEI.

This clonotype originated in a male donor with prostate cancer. The chain has TRBV2 and TRBJ1-5; TRBD1 is a possible D gene (5 bases). The sample here was PBMCs, taken after low-dose radiotherapy plus immunotherapy. This CDR3 reads CASSPHRLINQPQHF. The CDR3, as DNA: TGTGCCAGCAGTCCCCACAGGTTGATCAATCAGCCCCAGCATTTT.